This T cell receptor (beta chain) was identified in a study of persistence of HIV-infected CD4 T cells. Points from the study as a whole: Proviral oligoclonality tracked with TCR oligoclonality within the same sorted cells.

Overlapping HIV-1 Gag 15-mer peptides at 0.8 to 1 ug per peptide per mL were used. Memory cells lacking CD40L and CD69 with high CD45RO were sorted. Undetectable plasma HIV-1 RNA below 50 copies/mL lasted at least 4 years. Donors had CD4+ T cell counts above 400 cells/uL and were CMV-seropositive. The libraries were made with immunoSEQ version 4 in survey mode. Genomic DNA was diluted to around 10 ng/uL, up to 1 ug per sample. TCRdb keeps only in-frame clones here, not all; method: immunoSEQ multiplex PCR. The sample records 35,000 or so clones, over 65% being singletons. Note on this clone: No antigen is known for it.

There are 17 residues in the CDR3. J gave up 1 base and V 5 bases, and 9 bases lay outside the gene matches. The V gene's germline CDR1 is MNHNY and CDR2 SVGAGI (reference sequence). This sequence was found in an adult with HIV. The donor label of this sample is uncertain. Material: cultured CD4+ T cells from PBMCs, obtained from a patient who received antiretroviral therapy. The rearrangement joins TRBV6-6 to TRBJ1-1, with 11 bases fitting TRBD1. The CDR3 reads CASSPGQGAGGNTEAFF. CDR3 sequence (DNA): TGTGCCAGCAGTCCAGGACAGGGGGCAGGGGGGAACACTGAAGCTTTCTTT.